The 15 T cell receptor beta chains below were found in one sample sequenced in a study of blood T cell repertoires in COVID-19. Generated by immunoSEQ multiplex PCR, the TCRdb table keeps only in-frame clones and is missing some. The sample shows around 340,000 clones, 86% of them seen only once. The sequencing input was PBMCs or T cells enriched from blood (not recorded which). These receptors were taken from a woman aged 40 to 50 with acute COVID-19.

J is TRBJ1-3 and V is TRBV28; 8 nucleotides align to TRBD1. V was clipped by 8 bases and J by 0 bases; unmatched bases: 9. The length of the CDR3 is 16 residues. Per the germline V gene, CDR1 is MDHEN and CDR2 is SYDVKM. Written as DNA, the CDR3 is TGTGCCAGCTTAACCAGGGGGCAGAGCTCTGGAAACACCATATATTTT. It specifies CASLTRGQSSGNTIYF.

The chain combines TRBV18 with TRBJ1-1; no definite D call. Germline lookup yields CDR1 KGHSH and CDR2 LQKENI. This CDR3 contains 14 residues. Trimming removed 2 bases at V and 5 bases at J, with 12 bases between. The CDR3: CASSPNPVMTEAFF. Written as DNA, the CDR3 is TGTGCCAGCTCACCAAATCCCGTAATGACTGAAGCTTTCTTT.

The rearrangement joins TRBV6-5 to TRBJ1-6; D unclear. The germline V gene has CDR1 MNHEY and CDR2 SVGAGI. V gave up 9 bases and J gave up 7 bases, with 13 bases separating them. The length of the CDR3 is 13 residues. In nucleotides, the CDR3 is TGTGCCAGTCAGGCGGGCGTAAATTCACCCCTCCACTTT. This codes for CASQAGVNSPLHF.

The chain joins TRBV9 to TRBJ2-2; 8 bases are a match to TRBD2. This CDR3 has 14 residues. J gave up 4 bases and V 1 base, and 0 bases lay outside the gene matches. Germline loops: CDR1 SGDLS, CDR2 YYNGEE. This chain's CDR3 is CASSVREGTGELFF. The DNA of the CDR3 is TGTGCCAGCAGCGTACGGGAGGGCACCGGGGAGCTGTTTTTT.

As for this clone: The same CDR3 can be traced to other DNA sequences in this sample. This chain links TRBV5-4 with TRBJ2-5; 15 nucleotides match TRBD2. This CDR3 is built from 16 residues. Losses at the gene ends were 4 bases for V and 2 bases for J; bases not matched to a gene: 3. Germline V lookup: CDR1 SGHNT, CDR2 YYREEE (reference sequence). CDR3: CASSLGLAGGQETQYF. In nucleotides, the CDR3 is TGTGCCAGCAGCCTCGGACTAGCGGGGGGGCAAGAGACCCAGTACTTC. The entire variable domain, with the rest obtained from reference TRBV5-4 and TRBJ2-5, is as follows: ETGVTQSPTHLIKTRGQQVTLRCSSQSGHNTVSWYQQALGQGPQFIFQYYREEENGRGNFPPRFSGLQFPNYSSELNVNALELDDSALYLCASSLGLAGGQETQYFGPGTRLLVL.

This chain links TRBV12-3 or TRBV12-4 with TRBJ1-3, with D perhaps matching TRBD1 (5 bases). CDR3 length equals 12 residues. Between the trimmed V and J ends, which lost 5 bases and 7 bases, there was a span of 9 bases. CDR3 sequence: CASSRGGNTIYF. Here the CDR3 DNA reads TGTGCCAGCAGTCGGGGGGGGAACACCATATATTTT.

This chain joins TRBV9 and TRBJ2-7, with 14 bases fitting TRBD2. The CDR3 has 16 residues. Germline V lookup: CDR1 SGDLS, CDR2 YYNGEE. Trimming removed 3 bases from V and 0 bases from J; junction bases left unmatched: 2. The chain's CDR3 is CASSGGTSGSSYEQYF. For the CDR3, the DNA is TGTGCCAGCAGCGGTGGGACTAGCGGGAGCTCCTACGAGCAGTACTTC.

The rearrangement uses TRBV3-1 (or the pseudogene TRBV3-2) and TRBJ1-6, with D possibly being TRBD1 (5 bases). Trimming stripped 1 base from V and 0 bases from J, with 10 bases between. CDR1 is LGHDT and CDR2 is YNNKEL in the germline V gene (reference sequence). This CDR3 has 17 amino acids. This CDR3 is CASSQGIGGSYNSPLHF. The CDR3 DNA follows: TGTGCCAGCAGCCAAGGAATCGGGGGCTCCTATAATTCACCCCTCCACTTT.

The table lists this clone with a few counts. The genes are TRBV11-1 and TRBJ2-1; D gene uncertain. The CDR3 covers 15 residues. Germline V gene sequence: CDR1 SGHAT, CDR2 FQDESV (reference sequence). V was shortened by 4 bases and J by 1 base, with 11 bases between the two germline ends. The CDR3 region is CASSSVGSSYNEQFF. DNA of the CDR3: TGTGCCAGCAGCTCAGTTGGCAGTTCCTACAATGAGCAGTTCTTC. Based on the CDR3 plus reference TRBV11-1 and TRBJ2-1, the full variable domain is EAEVAQSPRYKITEKSQAVAFWCDPISGHATLYWYRQILGQGPELLVQFQDESVVDDSQLPKDRFSAERLKGVDSTLKIQPAELGDSAMYLCASSSVGSSYNEQFFGPGTRLTVL.

The chain combines TRBV6-1 with TRBJ2-3; D possibly corresponds to TRBD1 (5 bases). The CDR3 loop spans 16 amino acids. Germline values: CDR1 MNHNS, CDR2 SASEGT. Trimming removed 4 bases at V and 0 bases at J, with 14 bases between. DNA of the CDR3: TGTGCCAGCAGTGGCGACAGCCCCCTCAGCACAGATACGCAGTATTTT. Translation: CASSGDSPLSTDTQYF.

This chain joins TRBV3-1 (or the pseudogene TRBV3-2) and TRBJ1-6; perhaps TRBD1 as D (6 bases). CDR3 length: 19 amino acids. CDR1 and CDR2 (germline): LGHDT, YNNKEL (reference sequence). Trimming cost V 0 bases and J 0 bases, with 15 bases left between them. The CDR3 nucleotides are TGTGCCAGCAGCCAAGATTATGGGACGGACAGCTCCTATAATTCACCCCTCCACTTT. Translating gives CASSQDYGTDSSYNSPLHF.

V usage is TRBV2 and J usage is TRBJ1-1; D is ambiguous. From germline, CDR1 is SNHLY and CDR2 FYNNEI. The CDR3 consists of 16 residues. The V and J ends lost 6 bases and 3 bases respectively, with 20 bases between them. DNA of the CDR3: TGTGCCAGCAGCAATGTCGGGGTTGTCTGGGACACTGAAGCTTTCTTT. Protein: CASSNVGVVWDTEAFF.

The CDR3 spells CASSIAVSGGEVWVETQYF. The CDR3 DNA reads as TGTGCCAGTAGTATAGCAGTGTCTGGGGGCGAGGTTTGGGTGGAGACCCAGTACTTC. The chain combines TRBV19 with TRBJ2-5; possibly TRBD1 for D (6 bases). CDR3 size: 19 residues. In germline, CDR1 is LNHDA, CDR2 SQIVND (reference sequence). Deletions cut 1 base from V and 5 bases from J, with 26 bases between.

DNA for the CDR3: TGTGCCAGCAGTGGAGGGCTACAAAATTCACCCCTCCACTTT. It encodes CASSGGLQNSPLHF. V usage is TRBV9 and J usage is TRBJ1-6, with D unresolved. The germline CDR1 and CDR2 sequences are SGDLS and YYNGEE. V shed 5 bases and J shed 7 bases, with 13 bases lying between them. The length of the CDR3 is 14 residues.

The rearrangement uses TRBV4-2 and TRBJ2-2; possible D gene TRBD1, 6 bases. This CDR3 is built from 15 residues. The V end was cut by 0 bases, the J end by 4 bases, with 9 bases between. Germline loops: CDR1 LGHNA, CDR2 YNFKEQ. The DNA for the CDR3 is TGTGCCAGCAGCCAAGAGGACAGTTCCACCGGGGAGCTGTTTTTT. Protein sequence: CASSQEDSSTGELFF.